This T cell receptor (beta chain) stems from a study of blood T cell repertoires in COVID-19. Study summary: Material from acute and convalescent COVID-19 was sourced from the United States, Italy and Spain. Sources were T cells, B-cell-depleted T cells, or PBMCs; the material itself was cDNA or gDNA.

Germline CDR1 and CDR2: MNHEY and SVGAGI. The CDR3 contains 14 residues. The trim removed 7 bases at V and 2 bases at J, leaving 4 bases unmatched. Authors' analysis steps: Counts of nucleated cells, estimated from reference gene primer amplification, were obtained. Profiled with immunoSEQ multiplex PCR; TCRdb holds only in-frame clones, not every one. The V and J calls and clone size come from that table; D and trimming were worked out from the DNA. The sample contains some 150,000 clones, around 84% of which appear only once. The V and J genes are TRBV6-5 and TRBJ2-3; 9 nucleotides agree with TRBD1. The clonotype was recovered from a man in his forties with acute or convalescent COVID-19. Material for sequencing was peripheral blood. The CDR3 reads CASKGTGHTDTQYF. CDR3 DNA sequence: TGTGCCAGCAAGGGGACAGGGCACACAGATACGCAGTATTTT.